Below are 15 T cell receptor beta chains sequenced from a single sample in a study of metastatic and nonmetastatic thyroid tumors. None of the patients had undergone any treatment ahead of thyroid surgery. TCRdb re-called the PCR reads with MiXCR. This sample has over 55,000 clones, with 25% to 30% found just once. What was sequenced was blood. The source is a female donor with papillary thyroid cancer or a benign thyroid nodule (not recorded which). Some clones in this sample may be carry-over from other donors' samples.

CDR3 sequence: CASSPTGVANVLTF. Here the CDR3 DNA reads TGCGCCAGCAGCCCCACGGGGGTAGCCAACGTCCTGACTTTC. The rearrangement joins TRBV5-1 to TRBJ2-6; D possibly corresponds to TRBD2 (6 bases). The CDR3 runs to 14 residues. Deletions cut 4 bases from V and 7 bases from J, with 12 bases between. CDR1 is SGHRS and CDR2 is YFSETQ in the germline V gene.

This clone was found a few times. With a much larger clone just one base away, this may be a read error. V gene TRBV19 combines with J gene TRBJ2-1; TRBD2 is a possible D gene (5 bases). The CDR3 runs 13 residues. In germline, CDR1 is LNHDA, CDR2 SQIVND (reference sequence). Trimming removed 8 bases from V and 6 bases from J, with 14 bases in between. The CDR3 sequence: CASSHQGGNEQFF. CDR3 DNA: TGTGCCAGTTCCCACCAAGGAGGCAATGAGCAGTTCTTC.

The chain recombines TRBV20-1 with TRBJ2-7, with TRBD2 matching over 11 bases. The ends lost 8 bases at V and 4 bases at J; junction bases unmatched: 16. CDR1 and CDR2 (germline): DFQATT, SNEGSKA (reference sequence). CDR3 size: 16 residues. CDR3 in DNA: TGCAGTTCTCACAGCCCTAGCGGGAGGAGGGTTTACGAGCAGTACTTC. Its translation: CSSHSPSGRRVYEQYF.

The chain joins TRBV20-1 to TRBJ2-1; 10 nucleotides match TRBD1. Germline CDR1 reads DFQATT; CDR2 reads SNEGSKA (reference sequence). The CDR3 loop spans 16 amino acids. The J segment lost 4 bases and the V segment lost 0 bases, leaving 6 bases of the junction unmatched. The CDR3: CSARDPGTGAYNEQFF. The CDR3 nucleotides are TGCAGTGCTAGAGATCCGGGGACAGGGGCATACAATGAGCAGTTCTTC.

The V and J genes are TRBV24-1 and TRBJ2-3, with 7 bases identical to TRBD2. The CDR3 contains 13 residues. The junction had 3 bases not matched to a gene; V was cut back by 7 bases and J by 3 bases. The germline gives CDR1 KGHDR, CDR2 SFDVKD. The CDR3 sequence is CATRAGATDTQYF. The DNA of the CDR3 is TGTGCCACCAGGGCGGGAGCAACAGATACGCAGTATTTT.

This clone was seen more than once but under ten times. This chain connects TRBV19 to TRBJ1-6; maybe TRBD1 (5 bases). V lost 7 bases, J lost 9 bases, and 16 bases lay in between. Germline CDR1 is LNHDA and CDR2 is SQIVND (reference sequence). The CDR3 extends over 14 amino acids. The CDR3 is CASTTPTGGSPLHF. As DNA, the CDR3 is TGTGCCAGTACAACGCCAACAGGAGGTTCACCCCTCCACTTT.

This clone showed up just a few times. This chain joins TRBV28 and TRBJ1-6; tentative D call: TRBD1 (5 bases). The V end lost 7 bases, the J end lost 7 bases, and 11 bases lay between the germline ends. The length of the CDR3 is 13 residues. Germline V lookup: CDR1 MDHEN, CDR2 SYDVKM. CDR3 in DNA: TGTGCCAGCAAACGGGGGAACAATTCACCCCTCCACTTT. This translates into CASKRGNNSPLHF.

The gene calls are TRBV3-1 and TRBJ1-3; D ambiguous. The CDR3 is 13 residues long. V lost 2 bases to trimming and J lost 0 bases, with 2 bases between them. Germline assignment: CDR1 LGHDT and CDR2 YNNKEL (reference sequence). CDR3 sequence reads: CASSQYSGNTIYF. In nucleotides, the CDR3 is TGTGCCAGCAGCCAATACTCTGGAAACACCATATATTTT.

This clone was recorded many times. The chain has TRBV3-1 and TRBJ1-3; D gene ambiguous. CDR1 and CDR2 (germline): LGHDT, YNNKEL (reference sequence). This CDR3 spans 14 amino acids. The ends were cut back, 2 bases at V and 0 bases at J, with 5 bases in the middle. Here the CDR3 DNA reads TGTGCCAGCAGCCAATGGGGCTCTGGAAACACCATATATTTT. Protein product: CASSQWGSGNTIYF.

This clone was detected only a few times. The rearrangement uses TRBV6-1 and TRBJ1-5, with 9 bases fitting TRBD1. The CDR3 has 12 amino acids. Germline trimming cut 11 bases from V and 6 bases from J; bases unmatched to any gene: 5. Germline V gene sequence: CDR1 MNHNS, CDR2 SASEGT. The chain's CDR3 is CASGQGFQPQHF. CDR3 in DNA: TGTGCCTCCGGACAGGGGTTTCAGCCCCAGCATTTT.

The rearrangement joins TRBV10-3 to TRBJ2-2; D might be TRBD1 (5 bases). The V and J ends lost 7 bases and 4 bases respectively, with 10 bases between them. Germline V gene sequence: CDR1 ENHRY, CDR2 SYGVKD. There are 13 residues in the CDR3. This CDR3 is CAITLDTTGELFF. The CDR3 nucleotides are TGTGCCATCACCCTGGACACCACCGGGGAGCTGTTTTTT.

In its sample, this clone was seen a few times. The V gene is TRBV27, the J gene TRBJ2-7, with 7 bases identical to TRBD1. After removal of 2 bases from V and 4 bases from J, the junction contained 2 bases not matched to a gene. Germline V gives CDR1 MNHEY, CDR2 SMNVEV (reference sequence). The CDR3 contains 13 residues. The CDR3 bases are TGTGCCAGCAGTTTAAGGGGGCGTTACGAGCAGTACTTC. Amino acid sequence: CASSLRGRYEQYF.

This clone has only a few counts. CDR3 DNA: TGTGCCAGCACCCTGATGGGGTGGGATGAAAAACTGTTTTTT. Translated: CASTLMGWDEKLFF. This chain uses TRBV12-3 or TRBV12-4 with TRBJ1-4; D is unclear. The CDR3 sequence is 14 residues long. V was cut by 7 bases and J by 6 bases, with 15 bases left in between.

The sample holds many counts of this clone. The chain recombines TRBV29-1 with TRBJ2-1; 10 bases map to TRBD2. This CDR3 region has 14 residues. Germline trimming cut 4 bases from V and 9 bases from J; bases unmatched to any gene: 9. Looked up from germline, CDR1 is SQVTM and CDR2 is ANQGSEA. The CDR3 protein is CSVGASGSPGEQFF. The CDR3, as DNA: TGCAGCGTTGGGGCTAGCGGGAGTCCGGGTGAGCAGTTCTTC.

This clone turned up a few times. The J gene is TRBJ2-7, the V gene TRBV6-1; 13 nucleotides match TRBD2. This CDR3 is 15 amino acids long. V was clipped by 3 bases and J by 4 bases; unmatched bases: 3. Germline V gives CDR1 MNHNS, CDR2 SASEGT. The chain's CDR3 is CASSEGLAGNYEQYF. In DNA form, the CDR3 reads TGTGCCAGCAGTGAGGGACTAGCGGGGAATTACGAGCAGTACTTC.